Sequencing of this T cell receptor (beta chain) was carried out in a study of CD8 T cells in ankylosing spondylitis. Findings and caveats of the study: As for the disease-linked clones, they showed a CD8+ phenotype and occurred at relatively low frequencies in peripheral blood. Seemingly distinctive of ankylosing spondylitis blood was a TCR beta motif formed by eight highly homologous variants. From matched ankylosing spondylitis synovial fluid, disease-linked clones were reportedly recovered at significantly enriched levels.

Each TCR beta library was made by quantitative 5'-RACE that incorporated molecular barcodes. TCRdb reanalysed the 5' RACE reads using MiXCR and keeps one entry per CDR3 protein. The table shows 20,000 to 30,000 distinct CDR3 sequences, with less than 3% occurring only once. Germline CDR1 is SGDLS and CDR2 is YYNGEE. CDR3 length equals 15 residues. Trimming stripped 2 bases from V and 6 bases from J, with 15 bases between. This clonotype has ten or more counts. Its antigen is not identified. The sequenced sample consisted of blood, either unsorted or a sorted T cell fraction (not recorded which). This chain links TRBV9 with TRBJ2-1, with unresolved D. This sequence was found in a female donor with ankylosing spondylitis or in good health (not recorded which). The CDR3 region has the DNA TGTGCCAGCAGCGTCGACCCCCTAAGAGGCAATGAGCAGTTCTTC. Its protein product is CASSVDPLRGNEQFF.